Listed here are 17 T cell receptor beta chains from one sample, sequenced in a study of blood T cell repertoires in COVID-19 (dated by TCRdb to 2018 to 2020). Libraries were made using the immunoSEQ multiplex PCR assay. Not all clones reach the TCRdb copy of this immuneACCESS table, which keeps in-frame sequences only. Checked studies attribute under half of the gap to unresolved V genes and leave the rest unexplained. Recorded for this sample are more than 250,000 clones; 70% to 90% of them occurred a single time. Jointly, the top ten make up less than 11% of the sample. The specimen was PBMCs or T cells enriched from blood (not recorded which). The source is a woman aged 18-29 years who had recovered from COVID-19.

Only a few counts were recorded for this clone. This sequence joins TRBV10-3 and TRBJ1-1; 7 nucleotides align to TRBD1. CDR3 length equals 13 residues. The J segment lost 7 bases and the V segment lost 0 bases, leaving 2 bases of the junction unmatched. Germline CDR1 is ENHRY and CDR2 is SYGVKD. The CDR3 region is CAISESDRDEAFF. The CDR3 nucleotides read TGTGCCATCAGTGAGTCAGACAGGGATGAAGCTTTCTTT.

The chain is built from TRBV5-1 and TRBJ2-7; no reliable D call. Germline assignment: CDR1 SGHRS and CDR2 YFSETQ. This CDR3 spans 13 amino acids. V was shortened by 5 bases and J by 3 bases, with 12 bases between the two germline ends. The DNA of the CDR3 is TGCGCCAGCAGTGAGTCCCCGCACTACGAGCAGTACTTC. Residues: CASSESPHYEQYF.

This clone was counted only a few times. The V call is TRBV4-1, the J call TRBJ1-2, with 7 bases that match TRBD1. Trimming cost V 0 bases and J 4 bases; bases outside gene matches: 8. The CDR3 runs to 16 residues. CDR1 MGHRA and CDR2 YSYEKL come from the germline V gene. The CDR3 protein is CASSQDPGGGFYGYTF. DNA of the CDR3: TGCGCCAGCAGCCAAGATCCAGGAGGGGGCTTCTATGGCTACACCTTC.

This chain links TRBV2 with TRBJ1-1; 9 nucleotides agree with TRBD1. The CDR3 is 23 amino acids. With 6 bases clipped from V and 0 bases from J, the junction kept 29 bases outside the gene matches. Germline CDR1 reads SNHLY; CDR2 reads FYNNEI. CDR3 coding DNA: TGTGCCAGCAGCGTCCGTTTAAGGGACAGGGCGAATTGGTTCTCGGAGATGAACACTGAAGCTTTCTTT. The encoded protein is CASSVRLRDRANWFSEMNTEAFF. The full variable domain, with the rest looked up from reference TRBV2 and TRBJ1-1, is EPEVTQTPSHQVTQMGQEVILRCVPISNHLYFYWYRQILGQKVEFLVSFYNNEISEKSEIFDDQFSVERPDGSNFTLKIRSTKLEDSAMYFCASSVRLRDRANWFSEMNTEAFFGQGTRLTVV.

This chain connects TRBV28 to TRBJ1-1, with D possibly matching TRBD1 (6 bases). V was cut by 11 bases and J by 4 bases, with 20 bases left in between. The CDR3 loop spans 14 amino acids. Germline lookup yields CDR1 MDHEN and CDR2 SYDVKM. DNA for the CDR3: TGTGCCGCGGAGCACAGGGTCTTGGGCACTGAAGCTTTCTTT. Amino acids: CAAEHRVLGTEAFF.

This chain joins TRBV5-1 and TRBJ1-1; 9 bases line up with TRBD1. This CDR3 has 16 residues. Germline V gene sequence: CDR1 SGHRS, CDR2 YFSETQ. V shed 4 bases, J shed 2 bases, and the junction held 9 bases outside the gene matches. For the CDR3, the DNA is TGCGCCAGCAGCCCGGGACAGGGCTATTTTAACACTGAAGCTTTCTTT. Protein product: CASSPGQGYFNTEAFF.

This rearrangement joins TRBV4-1 to TRBJ2-1; D is ambiguous. There are 12 residues in the CDR3. Germline CDR1 reads MGHRA; CDR2 reads YSYEKL. Trimming stripped 3 bases from V and 6 bases from J, with 6 bases between. The CDR3 protein is CASSQALNEQFF. In DNA form, the CDR3 reads TGCGCCAGCAGCCAGGCCCTCAATGAGCAGTTCTTC.

The chain couples TRBV5-1 to TRBJ2-3; D might be TRBD1 (6 bases). This CDR3 is 19 amino acids long. Germline CDR1 is SGHRS and CDR2 is YFSETQ. The V end was cut by 0 bases, the J end by 3 bases, with 23 bases between. The CDR3 DNA reads as TGCGCCAGCAGCTTGGCCACTCATCCCTATGGGGGCCAGACAGATACGCAGTATTTT. Protein sequence: CASSLATHPYGGQTDTQYF.

The chain couples TRBV5-1 to TRBJ2-3; no clear D gene. This CDR3 contains 14 residues. CDR1 SGHRS and CDR2 YFSETQ come from the germline V gene. Deletions cut 4 bases from V and 0 bases from J, with 9 bases between. CDR3 DNA: TGCGCCAGCAGCCCGGGTTTTAGCACAGATACGCAGTATTTT. This sequence encodes CASSPGFSTDTQYF.

The rearrangement uses TRBV19 and TRBJ2-1, with 10 bases that match TRBD1. The germline V gene has CDR1 LNHDA and CDR2 SQIVND (reference sequence). The CDR3 covers 15 residues. J lost 6 bases, V lost 7 bases, and 9 bases had no gene match. The CDR3 DNA reads TGTGCCAGTACCGTGACAGGGGGCCTCGCCAATGAGCAGTTCTTC. Translating gives CASTVTGGLANEQFF.

This clone was detected only once. The genes are TRBV6-5 and TRBJ2-7; possible D gene TRBD1, 5 bases. The CDR3 spans 13 residues. CDR1 is MNHEY, CDR2 SVGAGI, per germline. V lost 8 bases, J lost 7 bases, and 18 bases lay in between. In nucleotides, the CDR3 is TGTGCCAGCCAGACAGCGCTCATCGGGGAGCAGTACTTC. Amino acids: CASQTALIGEQYF.

The chain joins TRBV7-9 to TRBJ1-1, with a tentative D call TRBD1 (5 bases). The CDR3 is made up of 14 amino acids. The V gene lost 1 base and the J gene lost 1 base, with 7 bases spanning the gap. Per the germline V gene, CDR1 is SEHNR and CDR2 is FQNEAQ (reference sequence). The CDR3 sequence is CASSLGDRNTEAFF. In DNA, the CDR3 is TGTGCCAGCAGCTTAGGCGACAGGAACACTGAAGCTTTCTTT. The whole variable domain, remainder taken from reference TRBV7-9 and TRBJ1-1, is DTGVSQNPRHKITKRGQNVTFRCDPISEHNRLYWYRQTLGQGPEFLTYFQNEAQLEKSRLLSDRFSAERPKGSFSTLEIQRTEQGDSAMYLCASSLGDRNTEAFFGQGTRLTVV.

The genes are TRBV7-2 and TRBJ2-3, with a possible D match to TRBD2 (5 bases). V was shortened by 4 bases and J by 8 bases, with 16 bases between the two germline ends. Germline CDR1 SGHTA, CDR2 FQGNSA. This CDR3 comprises 14 residues. The CDR3 DNA is TGTGCCAGCAGCTCGGGATCGTCCCGGGGTACGCAGTATTTT. Translated, it gives CASSSGSSRGTQYF.

The chain recombines TRBV24-1 with TRBJ2-5, with D maybe TRBD1 (6 bases). This CDR3 region has 13 residues. V lost 2 bases and J lost 5, with 8 bases in between. Germline values: CDR1 KGHDR, CDR2 SFDVKD. The CDR3, as DNA: TGTGCCACCAGTGATTCAGGGGTGGAGACCCAGTACTTC. Protein sequence: CATSDSGVETQYF.

This clone was found once. The J gene is TRBJ1-5, the V gene TRBV13; 7 nucleotides agree with TRBD1. The germline V gene has CDR1 PRHDT and CDR2 FYEKMQ (reference sequence). V trimming: 5 bases; J trimming: 1 base; junction bases outside the gene matches: 2. CDR3 size: 14 residues. The CDR3 region has the DNA TGTGCCAGCAGCCCGGGACAGAGCAATCAGCCCCAGCATTTT. This translates into CASSPGQSNQPQHF.

The chain recombines TRBV29-1 with TRBJ1-1; 9 bases are shared with TRBD1. CDR3 length: 12 residues. Germline loops: CDR1 SQVTM, CDR2 ANQGSEA. The ends lost 7 bases at V and 3 bases at J; junction bases unmatched: 3. CDR3 sequence reads: CSARTGDTEAFF. The DNA for the CDR3 is TGCAGCGCAAGGACAGGGGACACTGAAGCTTTCTTT.

Turning to this clone: Other DNA sequences in this specimen translate into the identical CDR3. The chain couples TRBV18 to TRBJ1-1; tentatively, D is TRBD1 (5 bases). This CDR3 contains 14 residues. Trimming shortened V by 3 bases and J by 1 base, and 9 bases separated the two germline ends. Looked up from germline, CDR1 is KGHSH and CDR2 is LQKENI. For the CDR3, the DNA is TGTGCCAGCTCACCGGAAACAGGGAACACTGAAGCTTTCTTT. Translating gives CASSPETGNTEAFF.